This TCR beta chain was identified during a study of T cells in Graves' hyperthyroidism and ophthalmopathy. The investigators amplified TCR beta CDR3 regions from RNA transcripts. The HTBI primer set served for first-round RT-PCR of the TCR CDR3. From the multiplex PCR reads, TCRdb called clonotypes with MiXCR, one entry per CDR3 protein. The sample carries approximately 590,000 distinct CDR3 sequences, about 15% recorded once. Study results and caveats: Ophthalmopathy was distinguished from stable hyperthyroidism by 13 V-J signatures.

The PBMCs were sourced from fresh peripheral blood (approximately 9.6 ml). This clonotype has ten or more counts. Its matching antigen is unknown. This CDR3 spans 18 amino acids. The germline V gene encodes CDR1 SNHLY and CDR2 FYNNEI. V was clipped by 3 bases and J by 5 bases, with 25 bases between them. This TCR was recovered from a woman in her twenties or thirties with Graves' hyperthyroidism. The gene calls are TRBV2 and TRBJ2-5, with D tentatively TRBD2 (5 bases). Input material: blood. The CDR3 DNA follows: TGTGCCAGCAGTGAGATCGCATACTTCTGGGAGCGGTTCGAGACCCAGTACTTC. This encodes CASSEIAYFWERFETQYF.